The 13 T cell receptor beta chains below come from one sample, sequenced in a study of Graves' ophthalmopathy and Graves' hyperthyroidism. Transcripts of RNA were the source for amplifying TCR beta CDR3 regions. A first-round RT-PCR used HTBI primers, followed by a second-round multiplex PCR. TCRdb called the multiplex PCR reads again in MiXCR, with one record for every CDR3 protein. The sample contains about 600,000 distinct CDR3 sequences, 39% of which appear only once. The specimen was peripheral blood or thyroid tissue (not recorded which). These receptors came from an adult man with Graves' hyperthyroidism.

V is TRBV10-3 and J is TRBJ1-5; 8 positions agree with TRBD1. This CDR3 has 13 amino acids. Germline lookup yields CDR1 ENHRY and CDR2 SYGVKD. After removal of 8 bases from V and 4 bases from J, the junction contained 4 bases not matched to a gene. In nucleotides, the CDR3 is TGTGCCATCTGGACAGGGAGTAATCAGCCCCAGCATTTT. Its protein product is CAIWTGSNQPQHF.

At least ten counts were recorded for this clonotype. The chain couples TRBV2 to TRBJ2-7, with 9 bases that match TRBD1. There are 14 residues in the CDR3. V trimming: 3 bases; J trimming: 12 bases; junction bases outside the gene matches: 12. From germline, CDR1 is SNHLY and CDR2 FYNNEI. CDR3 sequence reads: CASSDSRTGAPLYF. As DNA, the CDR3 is TGTGCCAGCAGTGATTCCCGGACAGGGGCCCCACTGTACTTC. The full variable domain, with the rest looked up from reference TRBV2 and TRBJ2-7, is EPEVTQTPSHQVTQMGQEVILRCVPISNHLYFYWYRQILGQKVEFLVSFYNNEISEKSEIFDDQFSVERPDGSNFTLKIRSTKLEDSAMYFCASSDSRTGAPLYFGPGTRLTVT.

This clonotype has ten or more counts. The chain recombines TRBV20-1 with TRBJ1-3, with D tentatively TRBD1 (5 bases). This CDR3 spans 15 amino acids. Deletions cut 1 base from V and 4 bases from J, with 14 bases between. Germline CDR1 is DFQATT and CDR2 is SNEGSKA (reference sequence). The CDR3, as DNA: TGCAGTGCTAGAGGGGATGGGGGGTACGGAAACACCATATATTTT. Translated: CSARGDGGYGNTIYF.

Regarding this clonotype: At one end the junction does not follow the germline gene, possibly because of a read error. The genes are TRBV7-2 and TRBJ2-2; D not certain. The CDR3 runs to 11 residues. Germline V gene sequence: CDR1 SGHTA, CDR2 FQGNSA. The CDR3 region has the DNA TGTGCCGGCAGTACAACAGGGGAGCTGTTTTTT. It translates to CAGSTTGELFF. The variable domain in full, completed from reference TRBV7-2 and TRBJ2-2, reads GAGVSQSPSNKVTEKGKDVELRCDPISGHTALYWYRQSLGQGLEFLIYFQGNSAPDKSGLPSDRFSAERTGGSVSTLTIQRTQQEDSAVYLCAGSTTGELFFGEGSRLTVL.

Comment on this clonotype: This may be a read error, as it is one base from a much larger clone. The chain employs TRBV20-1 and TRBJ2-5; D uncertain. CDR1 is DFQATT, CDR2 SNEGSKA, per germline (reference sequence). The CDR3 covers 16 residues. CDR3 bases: TGCAATGCTAGAGACGTCCTTAAAGGGTTGGGAGAGACCCAGTACTTC. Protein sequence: CNARDVLKGLGETQYF.

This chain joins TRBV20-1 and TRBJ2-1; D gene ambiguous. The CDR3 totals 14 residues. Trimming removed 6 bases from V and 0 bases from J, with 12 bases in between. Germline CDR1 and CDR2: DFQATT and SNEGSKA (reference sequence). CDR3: CSAKIPFSYNEQFF. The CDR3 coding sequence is TGCAGTGCAAAGATACCCTTCTCCTACAATGAGCAGTTCTTC.

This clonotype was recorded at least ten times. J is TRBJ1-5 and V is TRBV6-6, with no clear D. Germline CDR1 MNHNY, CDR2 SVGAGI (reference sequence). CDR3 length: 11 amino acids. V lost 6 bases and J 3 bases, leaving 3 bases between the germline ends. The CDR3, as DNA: TGTGCCAGCAGCCACAATCAGCCCCAGCATTTT. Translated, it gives CASSHNQPQHF.

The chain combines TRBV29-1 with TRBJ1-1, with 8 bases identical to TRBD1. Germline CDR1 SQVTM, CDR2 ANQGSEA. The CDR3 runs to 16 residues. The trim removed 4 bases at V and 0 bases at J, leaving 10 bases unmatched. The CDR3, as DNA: TGCAGCGTTGGGAGGACAGGGCTAGGGATGAACACTGAAGCTTTCTTT. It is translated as CSVGRTGLGMNTEAFF.

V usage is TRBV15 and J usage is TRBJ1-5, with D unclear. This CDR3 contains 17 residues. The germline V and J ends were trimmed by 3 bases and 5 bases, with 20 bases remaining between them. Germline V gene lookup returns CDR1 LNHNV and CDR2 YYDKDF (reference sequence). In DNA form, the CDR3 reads TGTGCCACCAGCAGCAGCTTCCCCTTGTCAGGCTATCAGCCCCAGCATTTT. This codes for CATSSSFPLSGYQPQHF. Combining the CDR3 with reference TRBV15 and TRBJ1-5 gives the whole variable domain DAMVIQNPRYQVTQFGKPVTLSCSQTLNHNVMYWYQQKSSQAPKLLFHYYDKDFNNEADTPDNFQSRRPNTSFCFLDIRSPGLGDTAMYLCATSSSFPLSGYQPQHFGDGTRLSIL.

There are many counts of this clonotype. CDR3 amino acids: CASSIQTGANGYTF. CDR3 in DNA: TGTGCCAGTAGTATCCAGACAGGGGCGAATGGCTACACCTTC. The chain employs TRBV19 and TRBJ1-2, with TRBD1 identical over 8 bases. CDR3 length equals 14 residues. V lost 3 bases to trimming and J lost 6 bases; unmatched junction nucleotides: 6. Germline lookup yields CDR1 LNHDA and CDR2 SQIVND (reference sequence).

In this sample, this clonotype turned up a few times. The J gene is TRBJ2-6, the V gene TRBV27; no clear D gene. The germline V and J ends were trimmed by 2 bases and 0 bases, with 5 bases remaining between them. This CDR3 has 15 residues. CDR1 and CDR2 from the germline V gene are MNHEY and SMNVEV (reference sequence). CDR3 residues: CASSLAISGANVLTF. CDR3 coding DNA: TGTGCCAGCAGTTTAGCCATCTCTGGGGCCAACGTCCTGACTTTC.

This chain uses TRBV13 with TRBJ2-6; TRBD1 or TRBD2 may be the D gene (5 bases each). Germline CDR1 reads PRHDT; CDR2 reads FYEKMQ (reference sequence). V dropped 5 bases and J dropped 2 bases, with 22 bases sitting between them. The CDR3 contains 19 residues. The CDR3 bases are TGTGCCAGCAGCCCCCATCGGGGCAGGGCACAGGCTGGGGCCAACGTCCTGACTTTC. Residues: CASSPHRGRAQAGANVLTF.

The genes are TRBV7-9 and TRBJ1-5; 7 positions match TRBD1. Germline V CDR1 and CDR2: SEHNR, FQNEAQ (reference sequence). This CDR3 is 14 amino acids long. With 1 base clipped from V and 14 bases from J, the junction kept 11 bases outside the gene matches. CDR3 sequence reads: CASSLVTGSSYEHF. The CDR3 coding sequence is TGTGCCAGCAGCTTAGTGACAGGGAGCTCCTACGAGCATTTT.